This TCR beta chain came from a study of graft-versus-host responses after intestinal transplantation. Whole-study context: All recipients were given anti-thymocyte globulin induction, and tacrolimus and steroids were then administered for roughly 3 years.

In the case of this clone: The target antigen is unknown.

The ends were cut back, 2 bases at V and 13 bases at J, with 12 bases in the middle. Germline V CDR1 and CDR2: SGHVS, FQNEAQ. The CDR3 spans 13 residues. Study results and limitations: Early post-transplant declines in HvG were associated with peak levels of circulating GvH clones. The recipient marrow held GvH clones, and some of them showed up first in ileum or blood. Allografts of one patient group, those with graft-donor T cell macrochimerism, had high graft-versus-host to host-versus-graft clonal ratios.

This table comes from immunoSEQ multiplex PCR, and its TCRdb copy is limited to in-frame clones, with some not included. The data show about 100,000 clones, about nine tenths seen once. This rearrangement joins TRBV7-8 to TRBJ1-6; D gene uncertain. The source was PBMCs, collected about 450 days after intestinal transplant. The receptor's source is a human patient who received an intestinal transplant, so some T cells may come from the graft donor. Written as DNA, the CDR3 is TGTGCCAGCAGCTTATTGTTAAGGGATCCCCTCCACTTT. This translates into CASSLLLRDPLHF.